This TCR beta chain derives from a study of shared clonotypes between healthy human individuals. This clone was seen only once. The method was immunoSEQ multiplex PCR; TCRdb's version includes in-frame clones alone and lacks a portion of them. The data show a few million clones, approximately 92% seen once. The CDR3 loop spans 16 amino acids. V lost 2 bases and J 2 bases, leaving 13 bases between the germline ends. CDR1 and CDR2 (germline): MNHEY, SMNVEV (reference sequence). Naivety among CD8 cells was defined by CD45RO negativity and positive CCR7 selection, thereby excluding terminally differentiated effector memory CD45RA+ cells.

Input material: naive CD8+ T cells from PBMCs. This TCR was sampled from a man aged 18 to 30 in good health. Some clones in this sample may be carry-over from other donors' samples. The chain has TRBV27 and TRBJ2-1; D not certain. CDR3 DNA sequence: TGTGCCAGCAGTTTAACCGAGTATCTTACCTACAATGAGCAGTTCTTC. This gives the protein CASSLTEYLTYNEQFF.